These 8 T cell receptor beta chains were sequenced from one sample in a study of blood T cell repertoires in COVID-19. Sequencing used immunoSEQ multiplex PCR; TCRdb keeps in-frame clones, though not all of them. Altogether 200,000 or so clones are present, less than 90% being singletons, with the ten largest covering roughly 2%. The sequenced sample was peripheral blood. Every receptor here comes from a man aged 40-55 years with active or convalescent COVID-19.

The V and J genes are TRBV30 and TRBJ1-1, with a possible D match to TRBD1 (5 bases). The germline gives CDR1 GTSNPN, CDR2 SVGIG (reference sequence). Trimming removed 5 bases at V and 4 bases at J, with 14 bases between. CDR3 length: 13 amino acids. The CDR3, as DNA: TGTGCCTGGGTACGGGCGGGGGGCACTGAAGCTTTCTTT. It translates to CAWVRAGGTEAFF.

The chain links TRBV6-5 to TRBJ1-1; D unclear. The V gene lost 5 bases and the J gene lost 3 bases, with 10 bases spanning the gap. Germline V lookup: CDR1 MNHEY, CDR2 SVGAGI. This CDR3 region has 13 residues. The CDR3 nucleotides are TGTGCCAGCAGTAGAGGATGGCACACTGAAGCTTTCTTT. It specifies CASSRGWHTEAFF.

This sequence joins TRBV5-1 and TRBJ2-7, with 7 positions matching TRBD1. The V gene end was trimmed by 4 bases and the J gene end by 2 bases; junction bases not matched to a gene: 6. The germline V gene has CDR1 SGHRS and CDR2 YFSETQ. This CDR3 region has 14 residues. The CDR3 sequence is CASSTGTEAYEQYF. The CDR3 DNA reads TGCGCCAGCAGCACCGGGACAGAGGCCTACGAGCAGTACTTC.

V gene TRBV3-1 (or the pseudogene TRBV3-2) combines with J gene TRBJ1-2; the D gene is possibly TRBD1 (5 bases). Germline V gene data show CDR1 as LGHDT and CDR2 as YNNKEL (reference sequence). The V gene lost 3 bases and the J gene lost 4 bases, with 9 bases spanning the gap. CDR3 size: 13 residues. CDR3 amino acids: CASSQGLSYGYTF. The DNA for the CDR3 is TGTGCCAGCAGCCAGGGACTTAGCTATGGCTACACCTTC.

CDR3 sequence (DNA): TGTGCCTGGAGTGTTTCTGAGGGCAGAAATCAGCCCCAGCATTTT. Translated, it gives CAWSVSEGRNQPQHF. The rearrangement joins TRBV30 to TRBJ1-5; D not certain. V lost 0 bases and J 4 bases, leaving 13 bases between the germline ends. The CDR3 length is 15 residues. The V gene's germline CDR1 is GTSNPN and CDR2 SVGIG (reference sequence).

The chain links TRBV7-9 to TRBJ1-2; D not certain. This CDR3 is built from 15 residues. The V end lost 1 base, the J end lost 0 bases, and 9 bases lay between the germline ends. Germline assignment: CDR1 SEHNR and CDR2 FQNEAQ (reference sequence). For the CDR3, the DNA is TGTGCCAGCAGCTTAGTTGCCACACCTAACTATGGCTACACCTTC. Residues: CASSLVATPNYGYTF.

The genes are TRBV28 and TRBJ1-4, with 7 bases lining up with TRBD1. In germline, CDR1 is MDHEN, CDR2 SYDVKM. V lost 7 bases and J lost 8; bases outside the gene matches: 10. The CDR3 has 14 residues. CDR3 DNA: TGTGCCAGCAATACCGGGACAGCAAAGGAAAAACTGTTTTTT. Translating it yields CASNTGTAKEKLFF.

The sample holds a few counts of this clone. The V call is TRBV2, the J call TRBJ1-5, with a weak D call TRBD1 (5 bases). CDR1 and CDR2 (germline): SNHLY, FYNNEI. The CDR3 runs to 15 residues. Trimming stripped 8 bases from V and 5 bases from J, with 19 bases between. DNA of the CDR3: TGTGCCAGCGGAGACCAGGGAACCGGGTATCAGCCCCAGCATTTT. Translated: CASGDQGTGYQPQHF.